This T cell receptor beta chain was identified in a study of blood T cell repertoires in COVID-19. Across the whole study: Specimens from acute and convalescent COVID-19 originated in the United States, Italy and Spain. Nucleic acid was either cDNA or gDNA, and it came from T cells, B-cell-depleted T cells, or PBMCs.

Only a few counts were recorded for this clone. During active infection, Seattle patients enrolled and were then monitored through disease. From germline, CDR1 is KGHDR and CDR2 SFDVKD. The CDR3 consists of 16 residues. V was shortened by 1 base and J by 9 bases, with 18 bases between the two germline ends. The method was immunoSEQ multiplex PCR; TCRdb's version includes in-frame clones alone and lacks a portion of them. Of 100,000 to 150,000 clones in the sample, around 70% were seen once. The V call is TRBV24-1, the J call TRBJ2-1; maybe TRBD2 (5 bases). This sequence originates from a man older than 75 with COVID-19, enrolled during active disease. The sequenced sample consisted of peripheral blood. The CDR3 is CATSDFRGKTGGEQFF. The CDR3 DNA follows: TGTGCCACCAGTGATTTTAGAGGGAAGACGGGTGGTGAGCAGTTCTTC.